These 29 T cell receptor beta chains were all obtained from the same sample, sequenced in a study of T-cell reconstitution after alpha-beta-depleted transplantation in children. Molecular barcoding with unique molecular identifiers was used for the TCRbeta library. TCRdb used MiXCR to reprocess the PCR reads, holding one entry per CDR3 protein. The repertoire includes over 200,000 distinct CDR3 sequences, roughly 10% of them detected once, and over 5.5% sits in the top ten. The sample here was PBMCs from the stem cell graft donor, taken from the stem cell graft. The receptors shown here come from a human donor who donated a stem cell graft to a child with acute lymphoblastic leukemia.

In this sample, this clonotype turned up many times. This chain joins TRBV4-3 and TRBJ2-1, with D unclear. Trimming pared 0 bases from V and 4 bases from J, leaving 13 bases between. Per the germline V gene, CDR1 is LGHNA and CDR2 is YSLEER. The length of the CDR3 is 16 residues. CDR3 nucleotides: TGCGCCAGCAGCCAAGATCTTCACCCGAAATACAATGAGCAGTTCTTC. It is translated as CASSQDLHPKYNEQFF.

The chain links TRBV7-2 to TRBJ1-2; 8 bases fit TRBD1. The CDR3 covers 11 residues. V gave up 5 bases and J gave up 12 bases; unmatched junction bases: 5. Germline V lookup: CDR1 SGHTA, CDR2 FQGNSA. Here the CDR3 reads CASSPDRAHTF. CDR3 DNA: TGTGCCAGCAGCCCGGACAGGGCACACACCTTC.

This clonotype was detected a few times. The V and J genes are TRBV6-4 and TRBJ1-2, with no clear D. Trimming took 0 bases from V and 6 from J, leaving 11 bases between them. The V gene's germline CDR1 is MRHNA and CDR2 SNTAGT. CDR3 length: 14 amino acids. The CDR3 sequence is CASSDSGLPHGYTF. The DNA of the CDR3 is TGTGCCAGCAGTGACTCAGGCTTACCTCATGGCTACACCTTC.

This clonotype was observed a handful of times. The chain recombines TRBV18 with TRBJ2-7, with D possibly being TRBD1 or TRBD2 (6 bases each). The CDR3 is 15 amino acids. Germline-derived CDR1 and CDR2 are KGHSH and LQKENI. Between the trimmed V and J ends, which lost 3 bases and 6 bases, there was a span of 18 bases. CDR3 residues: CASSPGGLTPLEQYF. CDR3 in DNA: TGTGCCAGCTCACCGGGGGGCCTTACCCCCCTCGAGCAGTACTTC.

The sample holds a few counts of this clonotype. The rearrangement links TRBV5-4 to TRBJ1-2; tentative D call: TRBD1 (6 bases). The germline V gene encodes CDR1 SGHNT and CDR2 YYREEE (reference sequence). This CDR3 is built from 14 residues. Trimming shortened V by 0 bases and J by 3 bases, and 9 bases separated the two germline ends. The CDR3 spells CASSLGTGHYGYTF. CDR3 sequence (DNA): TGTGCCAGCAGCTTGGGTACAGGGCACTATGGCTACACCTTC. Together with reference TRBV5-4 and TRBJ1-2, the CDR3 gives the full variable domain: ETGVTQSPTHLIKTRGQQVTLRCSSQSGHNTVSWYQQALGQGPQFIFQYYREEENGRGNFPPRFSGLQFPNYSSELNVNALELDDSALYLCASSLGTGHYGYTFGSGTRLTVV.

In this sample, this clonotype turned up many times. This chain uses TRBV11-3 with TRBJ2-1, with D tentatively TRBD1 (5 bases). CDR1 is SGHNT and CDR2 is YENEEA in the germline V gene. The CDR3 is 13 amino acids. Trimming took 2 bases from V and 6 from J, leaving 8 bases between them. DNA of the CDR3: TGTGCCAGCAGCTTAAACAGGCTCAATGAGCAGTTCTTC. Translated, it gives CASSLNRLNEQFF.

This rearrangement joins TRBV7-2 to TRBJ2-4; no clear D. The CDR3 has 14 residues. Germline V lookup: CDR1 SGHTA, CDR2 FQGNSA. Trimming took 5 bases from V and 8 from J, leaving 16 bases between them. CDR3 bases: TGTGCCAGCAGCCCCGGACCCGGGTGGGACATTCAGTACTTC. It is translated as CASSPGPGWDIQYF. Full variable domain (outside the CDR3, taken from reference TRBV7-2 and TRBJ2-4): GAGVSQSPSNKVTEKGKDVELRCDPISGHTALYWYRQSLGQGLEFLIYFQGNSAPDKSGLPSDRFSAERTGGSVSTLTIQRTQQEDSAVYLCASSPGPGWDIQYFGAGTRLSVL.

This clonotype was picked up many times. This chain joins TRBV7-2 and TRBJ2-3, with 14 bases matching TRBD2. Germline CDR1 reads SGHTA; CDR2 reads FQGNSA. There are 18 residues in the CDR3. The ends lost 1 base at V and 2 bases at J; junction bases unmatched: 5. The CDR3 bases are TGTGCCAGCAGCTTAGGGGGACTAGCGGGGGAAATCACAGATACGCAGTATTTT. The encoded protein is CASSLGGLAGEITDTQYF.

This clonotype was found many times. The chain couples TRBV20-1 to TRBJ2-5; D might be TRBD2 (6 bases). The CDR3 is 12 amino acids. Trimming took off 6 bases at V and 5 bases at J, with 13 bases between the two ends. Germline V gives CDR1 DFQATT, CDR2 SNEGSKA (reference sequence). Here the CDR3 DNA reads TGCAGTGCCACGGACTACCGGGAGACCCAGTACTTC. Residues: CSATDYRETQYF.

This clonotype was counted at least ten times. The V and J genes are TRBV10-3 and TRBJ2-2; 11 bases agree with TRBD1. This CDR3 is 17 amino acids long. Germline-derived CDR1 and CDR2 are ENHRY and SYGVKD. V was pared by 6 bases and J by 5 bases, with 11 bases of the junction left unmatched. The CDR3 region is CAISRRGQGASTGELFF. The CDR3 DNA sequence: TGTGCCATCAGCCGGCGAGGACAGGGGGCATCTACCGGGGAGCTGTTTTTT.

Ten or more counts support this clonotype. J is TRBJ2-5 and V is TRBV12-3 or TRBV12-4; D is possibly TRBD1 or TRBD2 (7 bases each). Trimming cost V 3 bases and J 5 bases, with 13 bases left between them. This CDR3 spans 14 amino acids. The CDR3 region has the DNA TGTGCCAGCAGTTTCCAGGGGGGGTCGGAGACCCAGTACTTC. This sequence encodes CASSFQGGSETQYF.

This clonotype came up a few times. The CDR3 region has the DNA TGTGCCAGCAGCGTAGGATCGGGGGGGAGAGGGGAGACCCAGTACTTC. It encodes CASSVGSGGRGETQYF. The rearrangement uses TRBV9 and TRBJ2-5, with 8 bases fitting TRBD2. The V gene's germline CDR1 is SGDLS and CDR2 YYNGEE. J was trimmed by 5 bases and V by 0 bases; bases with no gene match: 9. This CDR3 is 16 amino acids long.

There are a few counts of this clonotype. V usage is TRBV11-2 and J usage is TRBJ2-5; D unclear. The CDR3 is 14 amino acids. The V gene lost 3 bases and the J gene lost 0 bases, with 8 bases spanning the gap. Germline-derived CDR1 and CDR2 are SGHAT and FQNNGV. The CDR3 reads CASSFAGNQETQYF. DNA for the CDR3: TGTGCCAGCAGCTTTGCTGGAAACCAAGAGACCCAGTACTTC.

The chain is built from TRBV20-1 and TRBJ2-1; either TRBD1 or TRBD2 may supply D (6 bases each). CDR1 is DFQATT, CDR2 SNEGSKA, per germline (reference sequence). The CDR3 is 14 amino acids. V was pared by 4 bases and J by 1 base, with 11 bases between. DNA of the CDR3: TGCAGTGCTAAACGGGGGCCTTCCTACAATGAGCAGTTCTTC. This translates into CSAKRGPSYNEQFF.

This clonotype was observed a few times. This chain links TRBV7-9 with TRBJ2-5; weak D call: TRBD2 (5 bases). V was trimmed by 6 bases and J by 1 base, leaving 12 bases between them. The CDR3 has 14 residues. Per germline, CDR1 SEHNR and CDR2 FQNEAQ (reference sequence). The CDR3 coding sequence is TGTGCCAGCAGTCCTTACGGGATCCAAGAGACCCAGTACTTC. Its protein product is CASSPYGIQETQYF.

The rearrangement joins TRBV20-1 to TRBJ2-7; D not certain. V was cut by 8 bases and J by 1 base, with 15 bases left in between. Germline assignment: CDR1 DFQATT and CDR2 SNEGSKA (reference sequence). The CDR3 totals 13 residues. DNA of the CDR3: TGCAGTTCGCTAGAAGCTGTATCCTACGAGCAGTACTTC. The encoded protein is CSSLEAVSYEQYF.

The rearrangement uses TRBV5-4 and TRBJ2-2; 9 bases align to TRBD2. The germline CDR1 and CDR2 sequences are SGHNT and YYREEE (reference sequence). CDR3 length equals 17 residues. The J segment lost 5 bases and the V segment lost 0 bases, leaving 8 bases of the junction unmatched. The CDR3 loop reads CASSLGGTSRWTGELFF. The CDR3 DNA is TGTGCCAGCAGCTTGGGGGGGACTAGCCGATGGACCGGGGAGCTGTTTTTT.

This clonotype has only a few counts. The rearrangement links TRBV2 to TRBJ2-6; the D is unclear. From germline, CDR1 is SNHLY and CDR2 FYNNEI. The CDR3 length is 19 residues. The V end was cut by 2 bases, the J end by 12 bases, with 29 bases between. CDR3 sequence: CASSEYTAISPLIPTVLTF. In DNA, the CDR3 is TGTGCCAGCAGTGAATATACCGCAATATCCCCATTGATCCCCACCGTCCTGACTTTC.

This clonotype was recorded at least ten times. The rearrangement joins TRBV5-1 to TRBJ2-1; 8 nucleotides match TRBD1. CDR1 and CDR2 from the germline V gene are SGHRS and YFSETQ. The CDR3 has 15 amino acids. J was trimmed by 9 bases and V by 0 bases; bases with no gene match: 8. The CDR3 nucleotides are TGCGCCAGCAGCTTGGCCGGACAGGGCGCGAGTGAGCAGTTCTTC. It encodes CASSLAGQGASEQFF.

This clonotype was recorded many times. This sequence joins TRBV5-1 and TRBJ1-2, with a tentative D call TRBD1 (6 bases). The CDR3 sequence is 12 residues long. The germline V gene has CDR1 SGHRS and CDR2 YFSETQ. The V and J ends lost 4 bases and 7 bases respectively, with 11 bases between them. CDR3 sequence reads: CASSSRGIGYTF. The CDR3 nucleotides are TGCGCCAGCAGCAGCAGGGGAATTGGCTACACCTTC.

This clonotype has more than one count but fewer than ten. This sequence joins TRBV7-6 and TRBJ1-1; 9 bases are a match to TRBD1. The CDR3 contains 15 residues. Trimming removed 5 bases from V and 7 bases from J; junction bases left unmatched: 11. Germline CDR1 and CDR2: SGHVS and FNYEAQ. The CDR3 spells CASSREQGANGEAFF. The CDR3 bases are TGTGCCAGCAGCCGCGAACAGGGGGCGAATGGTGAAGCTTTCTTT.

The sample holds many counts of this clonotype. The V call is TRBV27, the J call TRBJ2-7, with a weak D call TRBD2 (5 bases). The CDR3 runs 16 residues. The germline V gene encodes CDR1 MNHEY and CDR2 SMNVEV (reference sequence). V was shortened by 1 base and J by 3 bases, with 16 bases between the two germline ends. The CDR3 reads CASSLFSTTLFYEQYF. CDR3 nucleotide sequence: TGTGCCAGCAGTTTATTTTCGACTACCTTATTCTACGAGCAGTACTTC.

Points on this clonotype: It is likely a read error, because the conserved phenylalanine at the end of the CDR3 is missing. The genes are TRBV3-1 and TRBJ1-6; tentatively, D is TRBD1 (6 bases). V lost 2 bases, J lost 11 bases, and 10 bases lay in between. Germline values: CDR1 LGHDT, CDR2 YNNKEL (reference sequence). This CDR3 region has 13 residues. CDR3 protein: CASSQLQGAPLHS. The CDR3 DNA is TGTGCCAGCAGCCAACTACAGGGTGCACCCCTCCACTCT.

The sample holds many counts of this clonotype. This chain links TRBV10-2 with TRBJ2-2, with D possibly being TRBD2 (5 bases). CDR3 length: 17 residues. Looked up from germline, CDR1 is WSHSY and CDR2 is SAAADI. The V end was cut by 3 bases, the J end by 0 bases, with 14 bases between. The CDR3 DNA reads TGCGCCAGCAGTGACCTCCAGAGGGTTGCGAACACCGGGGAGCTGTTTTTT. Protein product: CASSDLQRVANTGELFF.

Ten or more counts support this clonotype. In DNA, the CDR3 is TGTGCCAGCAGCACCAACGACTATGGCTACACCTTC. The encoded protein is CASSTNDYGYTF. V is TRBV11-2 and J is TRBJ1-2; D is ambiguous. The CDR3 consists of 12 residues. V lost 5 bases and J 3 bases, leaving 7 bases between the germline ends. CDR1 and CDR2 (germline): SGHAT, FQNNGV.

This clonotype was counted ten times or more. This chain uses TRBV14 with TRBJ2-5; 10 nucleotides align to TRBD2. The CDR3 runs to 16 residues. Germline CDR1 is SGHDN and CDR2 is FVKESK. V shed 4 bases, J shed 4 bases, and the junction held 9 bases outside the gene matches. The CDR3: CASSRSGGALGETQYF. The CDR3 DNA reads TGTGCCAGCAGCCGAAGCGGGGGGGCCCTCGGAGAGACCCAGTACTTC. Filled out from reference TRBV14 and TRBJ2-5, the complete variable domain reads EAGVTQFPSHSVIEKGQTVTLRCDPISGHDNLYWYRRVMGKEIKFLLHFVKESKQDESGMPNNRFLAERTGGTYSTLKVQPAELEDSGVYFCASSRSGGALGETQYFGPGTRLLVL.

This clonotype has more than one count but fewer than ten. V usage is TRBV11-2 and J usage is TRBJ2-1, with D hard to call. V dropped 1 base and J dropped 0 bases, with 10 bases sitting between them. The CDR3 is made up of 16 amino acids. Germline V gives CDR1 SGHAT, CDR2 FQNNGV. CDR3 in DNA: TGTGCCAGCAGCTTAGTCGCATCCAGCTCCTACAATGAGCAGTTCTTC. It specifies CASSLVASSSYNEQFF.

The chain uses TRBV6-1 and TRBJ1-5, with D unclear. Trimming shortened V by 6 bases and J by 2 bases, and 17 bases separated the two germline ends. The V gene's germline CDR1 is MNHNS and CDR2 SASEGT. The CDR3 spans 16 residues. The chain's CDR3 is CASRTSVVGGNQPQHF. The CDR3 DNA is TGTGCCAGCAGGACCAGTGTGGTTGGGGGCAATCAGCCCCAGCATTTT.

This clonotype was found a few times. This sequence joins TRBV9 and TRBJ1-1, with D hard to call. Per the germline V gene, CDR1 is SGDLS and CDR2 is YYNGEE. Trimming took off 4 bases at V and 6 bases at J, with 13 bases between the two ends. The CDR3 runs 13 residues. The CDR3 region has the DNA TGTGCCAGCAGCCCCCGGTGGGTATCTGAAGCTTTCTTT. As protein: CASSPRWVSEAFF.